Listed below are T cell receptor beta chains from one sample, sequenced in a study of blood T cell repertoires in COVID-19. Assay used: immunoSEQ multiplex PCR; TCRdb lists only in-frame clones, some missing. The data contain 150,000 to 200,000 clones, approximately 79% of them singletons. Specimen: PBMCs or T cells enriched from blood (not recorded which). The receptor source for this set is a woman between 70 and 85 years old in a cohort exposed to, infected with or recovered from COVID-19 (not recorded which). Each CDR3 is given without its conserved first and last residue. A D gene is named only where the DNA matches it firmly.

>TRBD2|TRBJ2-7|TRBV29-1
SVASGSYEQY
>TRBD1|TRBJ2-6|TRBV10-3
AITDRGSGANVLT
>-|TRBJ2-1|TRBV5-1
ASKFTGEQF
>-|TRBJ2-2|TRBV2
ASSERRPAGELF
>TRBD1|TRBJ1-1|TRBV18
ASSQKLDRVNEAF
>-|TRBJ1-4|TRBV7-2
ASSLGGGGEKLF
>-|TRBJ2-5|TRBV6-2/TRBV6-3
ASSYPEEGWGETQY
>-|TRBJ1-5|TRBV27
ASSLSREGGQPQH
>-|TRBJ2-7|TRBV20-1
SASAGGRGSYEQY
>-|TRBJ1-4|TRBV27
ASSLRGRRAEKLF
>-|TRBJ1-5|TRBV6-5
ASRPLIEAKPQH
>-|TRBJ2-1|TRBV19
ASTGGGGSNEQF
>-|TRBJ2-7|TRBV29-1
SVARGKGSYEQY
>TRBD1|TRBJ1-2|TRBV3-1/TRBV3-2
ASSQGSPKTGTGFEANYGYT